Listed below are T cell receptor beta chains from one sample, sequenced in a study of vaccination effects on CD4 cells after COVID-19. What these receptors recognize is not known. Profiled with immunoSEQ multiplex PCR; TCRdb holds only in-frame clones, not every one. Among roughly 50,000 clones listed, 60% to 80% were seen once. Sequenced material: CD4+ T cells from PBMCs cultured with HCoV-OC43 spike peptides, taken before COVID-19 vaccination. Every receptor here comes from a human donor who received a COVID-19 vaccine. Each CDR3 is given with its conserved first and last residue. Each record gives: J gene, V gene, D gene, clone size, CDR3 DNA, CDR3 protein. A D gene is named only where the DNA matches it firmly. Where a row states a size, it is once, few, many or the class of an expanded clone; other rows omit it.

j_gene: TRBJ1-2
v_gene: TRBV9
d_gene: .
abundance: once
CDR3nt: TGTGCCAGCAGCCCGACAGATTCTAACTATGGCTACACCTTC
CDR3aa: CASSPTDSNYGYTF

j_gene: TRBJ2-5
v_gene: TRBV5-5
d_gene: TRBD1
abundance: .
CDR3nt: TGTGCCAGCAGCTTGGAGGGCTACAGGGGAGAGACCCAGTACTTC
CDR3aa: CASSLEGYRGETQYF

j_gene: TRBJ1-5
v_gene: TRBV5-5
d_gene: .
abundance: .
CDR3nt: TGTGCCAGCAGCTCGACGGGAGGTAATCAGCCCCAGCATTTT
CDR3aa: CASSSTGGNQPQHF

j_gene: TRBJ1-1
v_gene: TRBV29-1
d_gene: .
abundance: .
CDR3nt: TGCAGCGTTGAGGTCAGGGGAGGGACTGAAGCTTTCTTT
CDR3aa: CSVEVRGGTEAFF

j_gene: TRBJ2-5
v_gene: TRBV30
d_gene: .
abundance: .
CDR3nt: TGTGCCGTATCCCGTGGGGGGTTCAAGACCCAGTACTTC
CDR3aa: CAVSRGGFKTQYF

j_gene: TRBJ2-6
v_gene: TRBV7-8
d_gene: TRBD2
abundance: .
CDR3nt: TGTGCCAGCAGCTTTCCGGGACTAGCGGGGCCTGGGGCCAACGTCCTGACTTTC
CDR3aa: CASSFPGLAGPGANVLTF

j_gene: TRBJ1-4
v_gene: TRBV12-3/TRBV12-4
d_gene: .
abundance: .
CDR3nt: TGTGCCAGCAGTTTAACGGGGGAAAAACTGTTTTTT
CDR3aa: CASSLTGEKLFF

j_gene: TRBJ1-2
v_gene: TRBV29-1
d_gene: .
abundance: once
CDR3nt: TGCAGCGTGAAGAATAGGGCAGGGGATAACTATGGCTACACCTTC
CDR3aa: CSVKNRAGDNYGYTF

j_gene: TRBJ1-5
v_gene: TRBV6-5
d_gene: .
abundance: once
CDR3nt: TGTGCCAGCAGCTCGACGGGCCCAAATCAGCCCCAGCATTTT
CDR3aa: CASSSTGPNQPQHF

j_gene: TRBJ2-1
v_gene: TRBV5-1
d_gene: .
abundance: .
CDR3nt: TGCGCCAGCAGCGGAACGCAGGGGTTTGGGGAGCAGTTCTTC
CDR3aa: CASSGTQGFGEQFF

j_gene: TRBJ2-2
v_gene: TRBV7-3
d_gene: TRBD2
abundance: .
CDR3nt: TGTGCCAGCAGCTTGCTAGCGGATGACACCGGGGAGCTGTTTTTT
CDR3aa: CASSLLADDTGELFF

j_gene: TRBJ1-2
v_gene: TRBV5-1
d_gene: .
abundance: .
CDR3nt: TGCGCCAGCAGTCCCCCGGGAGGGAGCTATGGCTACACCTTC
CDR3aa: CASSPPGGSYGYTF

j_gene: TRBJ2-2
v_gene: TRBV24-1
d_gene: .
abundance: once
CDR3nt: TGTGCCACCAGTGATTATGGGGGACCGAACACCGGGGAGCTGTTTTTT
CDR3aa: CATSDYGGPNTGELFF

j_gene: TRBJ2-3
v_gene: TRBV6-5
d_gene: .
abundance: .
CDR3nt: TGTGCCAGCAGGATAACAGGGACAGATACGCAGTATTTT
CDR3aa: CASRITGTDTQYF

j_gene: TRBJ1-1
v_gene: TRBV19
d_gene: TRBD1
abundance: .
CDR3nt: TGTGCCAGTAGCATCGAAGGGGTAGGGGGCCGAGCTTTCTTT
CDR3aa: CASSIEGVGGRAFF

j_gene: TRBJ1-2
v_gene: TRBV7-2
d_gene: .
abundance: .
CDR3nt: TGTGCCAGCAGCTCCCGGACAGAGAACTATGGCTACACCTTC
CDR3aa: CASSSRTENYGYTF

j_gene: TRBJ1-2
v_gene: TRBV4-3
d_gene: .
abundance: .
CDR3nt: TGCGCCAGCAGCCAAGTCGCCAGCTATGGCTACACCTTC
CDR3aa: CASSQVASYGYTF

j_gene: TRBJ2-5
v_gene: TRBV7-2
d_gene: .
abundance: .
CDR3nt: TGTGCCAGCAGCACAAGACGAGGAGAGACCCAGTACTTC
CDR3aa: CASSTRRGETQYF

j_gene: TRBJ2-3
v_gene: TRBV3-1/TRBV3-2
d_gene: .
abundance: .
CDR3nt: TGTGCCAGCAGCCAAGAGGTAGATACGCAGTATTTT
CDR3aa: CASSQEVDTQYF

j_gene: TRBJ1-2
v_gene: TRBV6-5
d_gene: .
abundance: .
CDR3nt: TGTGCCAGCAGTTACTCGAAGGGGGGCTACACCTTC
CDR3aa: CASSYSKGGYTF

j_gene: TRBJ2-1
v_gene: TRBV5-1
d_gene: .
abundance: .
CDR3nt: TGCGCCAGCAGCTTGGCAGGCCTGCGAGCTTTCAATGAGCAGTTCTTC
CDR3aa: CASSLAGLRAFNEQFF

j_gene: TRBJ1-6
v_gene: TRBV5-1
d_gene: TRBD1
abundance: .
CDR3nt: TGCGCCAGCAGGCGGACAGGGAACGATTCACCCCTCCACTTT
CDR3aa: CASRRTGNDSPLHF